These T cell receptor beta chains were read from a single sample in a study of early T cells in non-severe SARS-CoV-2 infection. TCRdb recomputed calls from the 5' RACE reads with MiXCR, one row per CDR3 protein. The sample contains 100,000 to 150,000 distinct CDR3 sequences, more than 12% of which appear only once. The sample comprised whole blood. The origin of the receptors is an adult who was a healthcare worker with PCR-confirmed SARS-CoV-2 infection or an uninfected control (not recorded which). Each CDR3 is given without its conserved first and last residue. Each record gives: clone size, V gene, D gene, J gene, CDR3 protein. The D gene is left open where the match is weak. The size of a clone is reported for some rows only, either as once, few or many, or as a class for expanded clones.

few,TRBV7-9,.,TRBJ1-1,ASSLSVGTEAF
.,TRBV4-1,.,TRBJ2-3,ASSQAPLLGSTDTQY
many,TRBV11-2,.,TRBJ2-3,ASSLVSGGDTQY
few,TRBV29-1,.,TRBJ1-3,SASLSGNTIY
many,TRBV21-1,.,TRBJ1-2,ASSTRDRVSFGYT
.,TRBV7-9,.,TRBJ1-1,ASSFRVGSEAF
.,TRBV20-1,TRBD2,TRBJ2-3,SARPRGAGDTQY
few,TRBV6-4,.,TRBJ1-1,ASSESLNTEAF
.,TRBV12-5,TRBD1,TRBJ1-1,ASDQPGQGFMNTEAF
few,TRBV24-1,.,TRBJ2-2,ATSDPALNTGELF
.,TRBV10-3,.,TRBJ2-1,ASNPGGGGENEQF
.,TRBV27,.,TRBJ1-1,ASSLQENTEAF
many,TRBV14,.,TRBJ1-1,ASSLNREGTEAF
.,TRBV7-3,.,TRBJ2-3,ASSLTGKAKADTQY
.,TRBV5-1,TRBD1,TRBJ2-5,ASRIQGAETQY
.,TRBV7-6,.,TRBJ1-2,ASSSGGDGYT
few,TRBV13,.,TRBJ2-5,ASSQWLEETQY
few,TRBV12-3/TRBV12-4,TRBD1,TRBJ1-2,ASSYTGKGGPYGYT
few,TRBV10-3,.,TRBJ1-3,AISVRGAGNTIY
.,TRBV6-6,.,TRBJ2-5,ASSPTAKETQY
many,TRBV25-1,TRBD1,TRBJ1-2,ASSESQSGGYGYT
many,TRBV7-9,.,TRBJ1-2,ASSLGLRGRASGYT
.,TRBV29-1,TRBD2,TRBJ2-5,SVEDTSGRETQY
many,TRBV23-1,.,TRBJ1-4,ASSQSGRVREKLF
.,TRBV12-3/TRBV12-4,.,TRBJ1-1,ASSLTWGRDTEAF
.,TRBV13,.,TRBJ2-6,ASLPGLGANVLT
.,TRBV7-8,TRBD2,TRBJ2-1,ASSLVPSGGNEQF
.,TRBV20-1,.,TRBJ2-6,SAPRLLVSGANVLT
.,TRBV18,.,TRBJ2-2,ASSPGSSGELF
.,TRBV21-1,.,TRBJ2-7,ASSTLDSSPLEQY
many,TRBV20-1,TRBD1,TRBJ1-1,SVRQGGTEAF
once,TRBV13,TRBD1,TRBJ1-1,ASSSQGVLLNEAF
few,TRBV2,TRBD2,TRBJ2-5,ASQDGSGGETQY
.,TRBV4-1,.,TRBJ1-2,ASSQESAGTTTYGYT
.,TRBV20-1,TRBD2,TRBJ2-3,SAPLGGAGDTQY
.,TRBV7-9,TRBD2,TRBJ2-3,ASSLALAGNTDTQY
few,TRBV7-9,.,TRBJ2-7,ASSGQQGSSYEQY
few,TRBV19,.,TRBJ1-5,ASSQGRGNSNQPQH
many,TRBV5-1,.,TRBJ1-1,ASSFDRTMNTEAF
few,TRBV7-3,.,TRBJ2-3,ASSLAGPSADTQY